The 18 T cell receptor beta chains reported below all come from one sample, sequenced in a study of blood T cell repertoires in COVID-19. The data were produced by immunoSEQ multiplex PCR, yet TCRdb's version contains in-frame clones alone and is incomplete. Found here are about 170,000 clones, about nine tenths of them singletons; the top ten hold about 26%. The sample was peripheral blood. Receptors were obtained from a man in his sixties with acute or convalescent COVID-19.

V and J are TRBV4-2 and TRBJ2-3, with a weak D call TRBD2 (6 bases). Germline V lookup: CDR1 LGHNA, CDR2 YNFKEQ. Deletions cut 0 bases from V and 0 bases from J, with 16 bases between. The CDR3 loop spans 18 amino acids. CDR3 nucleotide sequence: TGTGCCAGCAGCCAAGATAGGGTGGGGGGACCTAGCACAGATACGCAGTATTTT. Translated: CASSQDRVGGPSTDTQYF.

The chain combines TRBV19 with TRBJ1-3, with D tentatively TRBD1 (5 bases). Germline V CDR1 and CDR2: LNHDA, SQIVND (reference sequence). The ends were cut back, 5 bases at V and 5 bases at J, with 19 bases in the middle. This CDR3 spans 16 amino acids. The CDR3 DNA is TGTGCCAGTAGTGTGACCTACCAGGGACTAAGAAACACCATATATTTT. Protein: CASSVTYQGLRNTIYF.

This clone was seen a single time. The chain couples TRBV4-3 to TRBJ2-1; TRBD2 matches 8 bases. The CDR3 is made up of 16 amino acids. Per germline, CDR1 LGHNA and CDR2 YSLEER. Germline trimming cut 1 base from V and 5 bases from J; bases unmatched to any gene: 7. This chain's CDR3 is CASSQASGGENNEQFF. The CDR3 coding sequence is TGCGCCAGCAGCCAAGCTTCCGGGGGGGAAAACAATGAGCAGTTCTTC.

The sample holds many counts of this clone. J is TRBJ2-3 and V is TRBV9; no clear D gene. This CDR3 region has 12 residues. Germline V CDR1 and CDR2: SGDLS, YYNGEE. Trimming removed 4 bases at V and 10 bases at J, with 13 bases between. In nucleotides, the CDR3 is TGTGCCAGCAGCTCTCTAGGCGGATCGCAGTATTTT. Translated: CASSSLGGSQYF.

The chain uses TRBV5-6 and TRBJ1-5, with D maybe TRBD1 (6 bases). This CDR3 is built from 17 residues. Germline-derived CDR1 and CDR2 are SGHDT and YYEEEE. V shed 2 bases and J shed 4 bases, with 19 bases lying between them. The CDR3 here is CASSLGVGAGLNQPQHF. For the CDR3, the DNA is TGTGCCAGCAGCTTAGGTGTGGGGGCAGGGCTAAATCAGCCCCAGCATTTT.

The count of this clone is one. This chain connects TRBV11-1 to TRBJ2-1, with 13 bases matching TRBD2. This CDR3 contains 15 residues. J lost 5 bases, V lost 4 bases, and 2 bases had no gene match. Germline loops: CDR1 SGHAT, CDR2 FQDESV (reference sequence). In DNA, the CDR3 is TGTGCCAGCAGCTCCGGACTAGCGGGAGACAATGAGCAGTTCTTC. As protein: CASSSGLAGDNEQFF.

The chain employs TRBV7-2 and TRBJ1-1; 7 bases agree with TRBD1. J was trimmed by 7 bases and V by 7 bases; bases with no gene match: 15. From germline, CDR1 is SGHTA and CDR2 FQGNSA. The CDR3 is 15 amino acids. CDR3 DNA sequence: TGTGCCAGCACCGTACCGAACGCGGGACAGATTGAAGCTTTCTTT. It encodes CASTVPNAGQIEAFF.

This clone was picked up a small number of times. The V gene is TRBV18, the J gene TRBJ1-2, with D uncertain. Trimming took 3 bases from V and 0 from J, leaving 8 bases between them. Germline CDR1 is KGHSH and CDR2 is LQKENI. The CDR3 contains 14 residues. The CDR3 DNA reads as TGTGCCAGCTCACCCCAGGCCTCTAACTATGGCTACACCTTC. It specifies CASSPQASNYGYTF.

The chain joins TRBV28 to TRBJ2-3, with 8 bases identical to TRBD2. CDR1 is MDHEN, CDR2 SYDVKM, per germline. The CDR3 consists of 15 residues. J lost 1 base, V lost 8 bases, and 8 bases had no gene match. The CDR3 reads CASSLETSGTDTQYF. CDR3 coding DNA: TGTGCCAGCTCCCTTGAGACTAGCGGCACAGATACGCAGTATTTT. Combining the CDR3 with reference TRBV28 and TRBJ2-3 gives the whole variable domain DVKVTQSSRYLVKRTGEKVFLECVQDMDHENMFWYRQDPGLGLRLIYFSYDVKMKEKGDIPEGYSVSREKKERFSLILESASTNQTSMYLCASSLETSGTDTQYFGPGTRLTVL.

The chain uses TRBV3-1 (or the pseudogene TRBV3-2) and TRBJ2-2; possible D gene TRBD2, 5 bases. V lost 1 base to trimming and J lost 3 bases, with 6 bases between them. In germline, CDR1 is LGHDT, CDR2 YNNKEL (reference sequence). CDR3 length equals 14 residues. CDR3 nucleotides: TGTGCCAGCAGCCAAGCTAGCCACACCGGGGAGCTGTTTTTT. Protein sequence: CASSQASHTGELFF.

This clone was seen more than once but under ten times. This chain connects TRBV10-1 to TRBJ2-2; D is uncertain. Per the germline V gene, CDR1 is WNHNN and CDR2 is SYGVQD (reference sequence). There are 13 residues in the CDR3. V lost 5 bases, J lost 1 base, and 5 bases lay in between. CDR3: CASSPLNTGELFF. The CDR3 region has the DNA TGCGCCAGCAGTCCCCTGAACACCGGGGAGCTGTTTTTT.

V and J are TRBV7-2 and TRBJ1-2; D may be TRBD1 (5 bases). CDR1 is SGHTA and CDR2 is FQGNSA in the germline V gene. This CDR3 contains 15 residues. The V end was cut by 4 bases, the J end by 5 bases, with 17 bases between. Here the CDR3 reads CASSSDTGPVYGYTF. The DNA for the CDR3 is TGTGCCAGCAGCTCAGACACAGGACCTGTTTATGGCTACACCTTC.

The chain recombines TRBV11-2 with TRBJ2-7, with D possibly TRBD2 on 6 matching bases. V was shortened by 4 bases and J by 11 bases, with 15 bases between the two germline ends. The CDR3 totals 12 residues. Per germline, CDR1 SGHAT and CDR2 FQNNGV. Here the CDR3 DNA reads TGTGCCAGCAGCTCCGTTGGGGGACTCAAGTACGTC. It specifies CASSSVGGLKYV.

CDR3: CASRDRGGVGEQFF. In nucleotides, the CDR3 is TGTGCCAGTAGGGACAGGGGGGGTGTGGGAGAGCAGTTCTTC. V is TRBV19 and J is TRBJ2-1; 10 bases are a match to TRBD1. Germline trimming cut 6 bases from V and 10 bases from J; bases unmatched to any gene: 9. The CDR3 loop spans 14 amino acids. Germline V lookup: CDR1 LNHDA, CDR2 SQIVND (reference sequence). Full variable domain (remainder filled in from reference TRBV19 and TRBJ2-1): DGGITQSPKYLFRKEGQNVTLSCEQNLNHDAMYWYRQDPGQGLRLIYYSQIVNDFQKGDIAEGYSVSREKKESFPLTVTSAQKNPTAFYLCASRDRGGVGEQFFGPGTRLTVL.

The chain is built from TRBV30 and TRBJ2-1, with 10 bases aligning to TRBD2. The germline CDR1 and CDR2 sequences are GTSNPN and SVGIG (reference sequence). This CDR3 contains 16 residues. V shed 2 bases, J shed 4 bases, and the junction held 8 bases outside the gene matches. The CDR3 region has the DNA TGTGCCTGGAGTTCCAGGACTAGCGGAGTATACAATGAGCAGTTCTTC. Translating gives CAWSSRTSGVYNEQFF.

V gene TRBV6-4 combines with J gene TRBJ2-3; D may be TRBD2 (6 bases). With 4 bases removed from V and 4 bases from J, the gap between germline ends came to 18 bases. Germline V gene sequence: CDR1 MRHNA, CDR2 SNTAGT. The CDR3 has 16 residues. In DNA, the CDR3 is TGTGCCAGCAGTGCGCGGGACTCCCCCCCTGCAGATACGCAGTATTTT. Its translation: CASSARDSPPADTQYF.

As to this clone: The junction and the germline gene differ at one end; a read error may be behind it. The V gene is TRBV11-2, the J gene TRBJ2-7; D unresolved. Germline-derived CDR1 and CDR2 are SGHAT and FQNNGV. The CDR3 has 15 residues. This CDR3 reads CAISLIEATGYEQYF. In DNA form, the CDR3 reads TGTGCCATCAGCTTAATTGAGGCGACTGGCTACGAGCAGTACTTC.

The chain is built from TRBV5-1 and TRBJ2-5; 14 nucleotides agree with TRBD2. The CDR3 sequence is 17 residues long. The V and J ends lost 4 bases and 0 bases, in that order; junction bases with no gene match: 5. Germline-derived CDR1 and CDR2 are SGHRS and YFSETQ. CDR3 coding DNA: TGCGCCAGCAGCACCGGGACTAGCGGGGGAGACCAAGAGACCCAGTACTTC. Translating gives CASSTGTSGGDQETQYF.